This is a list of T cell receptor beta chains from one sample in a study of T cell responses to AZD1222 COVID-19 vaccine. Sequenced by immunoSEQ multiplex PCR; TCRdb stores in-frame clones only, minus some. The sample consists of some 150,000 clones, around 90% of them appearing once. This sample comprised peripheral blood, obtained on day 0 of AZD1222 vaccination. These receptors were collected from an adult in good health. Each CDR3 is given with its conserved first and last residue. D genes are given only for firm matches. Not all rows give a size; the values are once, few, many and, for expanded clones, a class.

clone_size | j_call | v_call | d_call | cdr3_nt | cdr3_aa
NA | TRBJ1-1 | TRBV18 | TRBD1 | TGTGCCAGCTCACGGAATCGACAGGGACCCAACACTGAAGCTTTCTTT | CASSRNRQGPNTEAFF
NA | TRBJ2-7 | TRBV28 | TRBD1 | TGTGCCAGCAGTTTCTTGGACAGGGTGGGAGAGCAGTACTTC | CASSFLDRVGEQYF
NA | TRBJ2-7 | TRBV29-1 | NA | TGCAGCGTTGCATGGTCCGGGGCCGTGAACGAGCAGTACTTC | CSVAWSGAVNEQYF
NA | TRBJ1-6 | TRBV14 | NA | TGTGCCAGCAGCGTACGATCAGGGTTGGGTTCACCCCTCCACTTT | CASSVRSGLGSPLHF
NA | TRBJ1-6 | TRBV2 | NA | TGTGCCAGCAGGGCCAATTCGGAGTATAATTCACCCCTCCACTTT | CASRANSEYNSPLHF
NA | TRBJ1-2 | TRBV13 | NA | TGTGCCAGCAGCTTAGGGCTTCAGGGGAACTATGGCTACACCTTC | CASSLGLQGNYGYTF
NA | TRBJ1-1 | TRBV19 | TRBD1 | TGTGCCAGTAGTGAATGGACAGGGAGGAACACTGAAGCTTTCTTT | CASSEWTGRNTEAFF
few | TRBJ2-7 | TRBV27 | NA | TGTGCCAGCAGTTTAAAACAGGGTTTTTACGAGCAGTACTTC | CASSLKQGFYEQYF
NA | TRBJ1-4 | TRBV5-1 | NA | TGCGCCAGCAGCCCACAGGGTGGTAATGAAAAACTGTTTTTT | CASSPQGGNEKLFF
NA | TRBJ1-2 | TRBV10-3 | NA | TGTGCCATCAGTGAGTCAAACAGGGAAGGTGGCTACACCTTC | CAISESNREGGYTF
NA | TRBJ1-2 | TRBV5-6 | NA | TGTGCCAGCAGCTTGACAGAATATAACTATGGCTACACCTTC | CASSLTEYNYGYTF
NA | TRBJ2-1 | TRBV11-3 | NA | TGTGCCAGCAGCTTAGGTCCCAGCCACAATGAGCAGTTCTTC | CASSLGPSHNEQFF
NA | TRBJ1-4 | TRBV4-3 | NA | TGCGCCAGCAGCCAAGATTTCGTGGGGGAAAAACTGTTTTTT | CASSQDFVGEKLFF
NA | TRBJ2-3 | TRBV9 | TRBD2 | TGTGCCAGCAGCCCAACTAGCGACACAGATACGCAGTATTTT | CASSPTSDTDTQYF
NA | TRBJ1-2 | TRBV7-8 | NA | TGTGCCAGCAGCTTAGTTTCCAGGGCTGGCTACACCTTC | CASSLVSRAGYTF
NA | TRBJ2-7 | TRBV6-5 | TRBD1 | TGTGCCAGCGGGCTGATGCAGGGGGTTTCCGAGCAGTACTTC | CASGLMQGVSEQYF
NA | TRBJ1-3 | TRBV4-1 | NA | TGCGCCAGCAGTCAAATACGCTCTGGAAACACCATATATTTT | CASSQIRSGNTIYF
once | TRBJ1-5 | TRBV28 | TRBD1 | TGTGCCAGCAGTTCCCTACGGACAGGGGGCTTTTTTCAGCCCCAGCATTTT | CASSSLRTGGFFQPQHF
NA | TRBJ2-2 | TRBV10-3 | NA | TGTGCCATCAGGGCCGGGGCAGGGATTAACACCGGGGAGCTGTTTTTT | CAIRAGAGINTGELFF
NA | TRBJ2-3 | TRBV5-1 | TRBD2 | TGCGCCAGCAGCCTCTCTAGCGGGGCAGGGGATACGCAGTATTTT | CASSLSSGAGDTQYF
NA | TRBJ2-1 | TRBV7-3 | NA | TGTGCCAGCAGCTCCTCCGGGCCTAACAATGAGCAGTTCTTC | CASSSSGPNNEQFF
NA | TRBJ2-2 | TRBV4-3 | NA | TGCGCCAGCAGCCAAGATAGGGTCGGCACGCTGTTTTTT | CASSQDRVGTLFF
NA | TRBJ1-4 | TRBV7-9 | NA | TGTGCCAGCAGCTTAGCTAGGCTGGCAACTAATGAAAAACTGTTTTTT | CASSLARLATNEKLFF
NA | TRBJ2-1 | TRBV5-1 | NA | TGCGCCAGCAGCTTTGGCAGGGTGGATTATGGTGAGCAGTTCTTC | CASSFGRVDYGEQFF
NA | TRBJ1-2 | TRBV14 | NA | TGTGCCAGCAGCCCAGGATCTGGCTATGGCTACACCTTC | CASSPGSGYGYTF
NA | TRBJ2-3 | TRBV7-2 | TRBD2 | TGTGCCAGCAGCTTAGCAGCGGGGGCCACAGATACGCAGTATTTT | CASSLAAGATDTQYF
NA | TRBJ2-1 | TRBV10-3 | TRBD2 | TGTGCCATCACCCCAGGTTCTAGCGGGGGATACAATGAGCAGTTCTTC | CAITPGSSGGYNEQFF
NA | TRBJ1-5 | TRBV5-1 | NA | TGCGCCAGCAGCCCCGGACAGCCGAATCAGCCCCAGCATTTT | CASSPGQPNQPQHF
NA | TRBJ1-2 | TRBV30 | NA | TGTGCTGCGCACGGGAAACTCTATGGCTACACCTTC | CAAHGKLYGYTF
NA | TRBJ1-5 | TRBV6-5 | NA | TGTGCCAGCGGCTCATTTGGAGAGCCCCAGCATTTT | CASGSFGEPQHF
NA | TRBJ2-7 | TRBV19 | TRBD1 | TGTGCCAGTAGTTTTACAGGGGCCTCCTACGAGCAGTACTTC | CASSFTGASYEQYF
NA | TRBJ1-5 | TRBV6-5 | NA | TGTGCCAGCAGTTACTCCGGGACGAGAGATCAGCCCCAGCATTTT | CASSYSGTRDQPQHF
few | TRBJ1-5 | TRBV5-1 | TRBD1 | TGCGCCAGCAGCTTGGGCCCTACAGGGGCAGGGCAGCCCCAGCATTTT | CASSLGPTGAGQPQHF
NA | TRBJ1-1 | TRBV7-9 | TRBD1 | TGTGCCAGCAGCTCTTCGTCCAGGGGGGCTGAAGCTTTCTTT | CASSSSSRGAEAFF